This TCR beta chain emerged from a study of graft-versus-host responses after intestinal transplantation. The assay was immunoSEQ multiplex PCR, and TCRdb's table has in-frame clones only and misses some. The sample holds roughly 18,000 clones, about 95% seen once. The CDR3 is made up of 12 amino acids. The germline V gene encodes CDR1 LGHNT and CDR2 FRNRAP. Trimming cost V 3 bases and J 5 bases, with 5 bases left between them. This material consisted of PBMCs, taken 23 days after intestinal transplant. The V and J genes are TRBV12-5 and TRBJ1-3, with D uncertain. This clonotype originated in a human patient who received an intestinal transplant, so some T cells may come from the graft donor. CDR3 region: CASGFRRNTIYF. The CDR3 DNA reads TGTGCTAGTGGTTTTCGAAGAAACACCATATATTTT.